The entry below describes one TCR beta chain. The source of the sample is a study of shared clonotypes between healthy human individuals. Profiling relied on immunoSEQ multiplex PCR, and the TCRdb table lists in-frame clones only, not all of them. The data hold approximately 2,000,000 clones, with about nine tenths observed a single time. The CDR3 extends over 15 amino acids. V was cut by 1 base and J by 0 bases, with 7 bases left in between. Germline values: CDR1 SGHAT, CDR2 FQNNGV. This TCR was recovered from a man in his late teens or twenties in good health. Some clones in this sample may be carry-over from other donors' samples. The V gene is TRBV11-2, the J gene TRBJ2-4; possible D gene TRBD1, 6 bases. The material sequenced was naive CD4+ T cells from PBMCs. Subset meaning: CD45RA+ positively selected. CDR3 bases: TGTGCCAGCAGCTTAGGGACAGTAGCCAAAAACATTCAGTACTTC. Its translation: CASSLGTVAKNIQYF.